These 7 T cell receptor beta chains were sequenced from one sample in a study of blood T cell repertoires in COVID-19. Data came from immunoSEQ multiplex PCR; TCRdb stores just in-frame clones and leaves some out. The sample has 85,000 or so clones; approximately 90% are singletons. Sequences were obtained from peripheral blood. These receptors were taken from a man in his forties or fifties with active or convalescent COVID-19.

The chain carries TRBV21-1 and TRBJ1-1. TRBV21-1 is reported as a pseudogene. The CDR3 has 16 amino acids. CDR3 protein: CASRRWFEKENTEAFF. The CDR3 bases are TGTGCCAGCAGAAGATGGTTCGAGAAAGAGAACACTGAAGCTTTCTTT.

The rearrangement uses TRBV5-1 and TRBJ2-3; 8 bases are a match to TRBD1. The V segment lost 4 bases and the J segment 4 bases; nucleotides outside the gene matches: 11. This CDR3 has 16 residues. Germline V gene lookup returns CDR1 SGHRS and CDR2 YFSETQ. The CDR3 DNA follows: TGCGCCAGCAGCCCCAGGGGGCGGGCCCTGGCAGATACGCAGTATTTT. This encodes CASSPRGRALADTQYF.

V gene TRBV5-1 combines with J gene TRBJ1-1; no clear D. Germline CDR1 reads SGHRS; CDR2 reads YFSETQ. The CDR3 covers 14 residues. Trimming took off 0 bases at V and 2 bases at J, with 8 bases between the two ends. CDR3 nucleotides: TGCGCCAGCAGCTTGGGGTACAGTAACACTGAAGCTTTCTTT. Residues: CASSLGYSNTEAFF.

The chain links TRBV6-2 or TRBV6-3 to TRBJ2-7; a possible D gene is TRBD1 (6 bases). Germline CDR1 is MNHEY and CDR2 is SVGEGT. V lost 6 bases and J lost 1, with 22 bases in between. This CDR3 has 17 amino acids. In DNA, the CDR3 is TGTGCCAGCAGCTCCCAGGGGCCCGACTTCCAGTCCTACGAGCAGTACTTC. Translation gives CASSSQGPDFQSYEQYF.

The chain combines TRBV18 with TRBJ1-1; D may be TRBD1 (5 bases). Trimming stripped 6 bases from V and 3 bases from J, with 11 bases between. The CDR3 spans 13 residues. Germline V CDR1 and CDR2: KGHSH, LQKENI. As DNA, the CDR3 is TGTGCCAGCTCGCCCCAGGGTGACACTGAAGCTTTCTTT. The encoded protein is CASSPQGDTEAFF.

The CDR3 sequence: CASIIRQGLGGTEAFF. The CDR3, as DNA: TGTGCCAGCATTATAAGACAGGGGCTGGGGGGCACTGAAGCTTTCTTT. This chain joins TRBV28 and TRBJ1-1, with 8 bases that match TRBD1. V lost 7 bases to trimming and J lost 4 bases; unmatched junction nucleotides: 14. Germline V gene sequence: CDR1 MDHEN, CDR2 SYDVKM. This CDR3 is built from 16 residues.

The table lists this clone with a count of one. V is TRBV18 and J is TRBJ2-7; D is possibly TRBD2 (5 bases). This CDR3 is 15 amino acids long. Trimming took off 4 bases at V and 2 bases at J, with 15 bases between the two ends. Germline-derived CDR1 and CDR2 are KGHSH and LQKENI. This chain's CDR3 is CASSQAPDLTYEQYF. For the CDR3, the DNA is TGTGCCAGCTCACAGGCCCCGGACTTGACCTACGAGCAGTACTTC.